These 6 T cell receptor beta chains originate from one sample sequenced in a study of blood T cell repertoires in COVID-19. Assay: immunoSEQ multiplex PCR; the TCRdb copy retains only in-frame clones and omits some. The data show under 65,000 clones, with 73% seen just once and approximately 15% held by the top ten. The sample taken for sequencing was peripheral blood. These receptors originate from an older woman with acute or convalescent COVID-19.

CDR3 nucleotides: TGCGCCAGCAGCCCCAATGCGAACCAGGGAGGGGAGACCCAGTACTTC. Translation gives CASSPNANQGGETQYF. The chain carries TRBV5-1 and TRBJ2-5; 7 bases fit TRBD2. Germline V CDR1 and CDR2: SGHRS, YFSETQ. There are 16 residues in the CDR3. V lost 4 bases and J lost 5; bases outside the gene matches: 14.

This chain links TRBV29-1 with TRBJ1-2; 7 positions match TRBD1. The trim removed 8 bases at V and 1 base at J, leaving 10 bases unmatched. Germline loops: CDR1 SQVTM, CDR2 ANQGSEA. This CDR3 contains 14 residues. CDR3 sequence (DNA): TGCAGCATCACAGGGGCCCGCTATAACTATGGCTACACCTTC. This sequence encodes CSITGARYNYGYTF. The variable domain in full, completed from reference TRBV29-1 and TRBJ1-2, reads SAVISQKPSRDICQRGTSLTIQCQVDSQVTMMFWYRQQPGQSLTLIATANQGSEATYESGFVIDKFPISRPNLTFSTLTVSNMSPEDSSIYLCSITGARYNYGYTFGSGTRLTVV.

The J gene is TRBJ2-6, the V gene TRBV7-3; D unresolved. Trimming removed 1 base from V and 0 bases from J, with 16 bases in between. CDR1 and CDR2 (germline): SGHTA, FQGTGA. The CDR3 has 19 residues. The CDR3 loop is CASSLKSPNPHSGANVLTF. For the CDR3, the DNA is TGTGCCAGCAGCTTAAAGTCCCCCAACCCACACTCTGGGGCCAACGTCCTGACTTTC.

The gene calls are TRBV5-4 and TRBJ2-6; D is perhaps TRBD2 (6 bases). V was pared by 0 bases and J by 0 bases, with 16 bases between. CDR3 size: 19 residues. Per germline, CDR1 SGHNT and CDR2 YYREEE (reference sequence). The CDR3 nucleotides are TGTGCCAGCAGCTTGGTGAGGGGACTTTATTTCTCTGGGGCCAACGTCCTGACTTTC. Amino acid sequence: CASSLVRGLYFSGANVLTF. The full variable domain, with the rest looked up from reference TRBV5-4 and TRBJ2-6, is ETGVTQSPTHLIKTRGQQVTLRCSSQSGHNTVSWYQQALGQGPQFIFQYYREEENGRGNFPPRFSGLQFPNYSSELNVNALELDDSALYLCASSLVRGLYFSGANVLTFGAGSRLTVL.

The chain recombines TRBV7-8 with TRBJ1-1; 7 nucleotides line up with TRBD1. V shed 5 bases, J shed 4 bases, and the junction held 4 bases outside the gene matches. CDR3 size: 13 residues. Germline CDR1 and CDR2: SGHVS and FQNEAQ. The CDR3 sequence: CASSRRDSTEAFF. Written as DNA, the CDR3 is TGTGCCAGCAGCCGGCGGGACAGCACTGAAGCTTTCTTT.

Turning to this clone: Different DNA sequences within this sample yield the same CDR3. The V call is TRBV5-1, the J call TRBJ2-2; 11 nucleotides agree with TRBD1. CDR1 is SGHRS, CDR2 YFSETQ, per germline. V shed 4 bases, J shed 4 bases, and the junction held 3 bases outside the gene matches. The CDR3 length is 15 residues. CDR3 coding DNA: TGCGCCAGCAGCGAGGGACAGGGGGGCACCGGGGAGCTGTTTTTT. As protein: CASSEGQGGTGELFF.